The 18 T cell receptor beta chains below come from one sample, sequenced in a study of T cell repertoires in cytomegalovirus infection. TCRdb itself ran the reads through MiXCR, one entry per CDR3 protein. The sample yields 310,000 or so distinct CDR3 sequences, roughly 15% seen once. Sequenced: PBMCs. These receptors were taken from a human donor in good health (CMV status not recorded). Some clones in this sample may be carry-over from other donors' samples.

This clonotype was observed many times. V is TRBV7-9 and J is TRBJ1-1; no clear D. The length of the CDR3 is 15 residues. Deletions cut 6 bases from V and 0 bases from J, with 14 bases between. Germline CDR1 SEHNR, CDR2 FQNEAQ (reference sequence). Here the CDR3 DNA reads TGTGCCAGCAGACCAAAGGAGAGGCTGAACACTGAAGCTTTCTTT. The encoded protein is CASRPKERLNTEAFF.

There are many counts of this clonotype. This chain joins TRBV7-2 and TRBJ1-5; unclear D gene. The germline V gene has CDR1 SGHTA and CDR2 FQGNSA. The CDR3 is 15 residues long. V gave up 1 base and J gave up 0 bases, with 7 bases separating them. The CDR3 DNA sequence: TGTGCCAGCAGCTTAGGGGGTAATAGCAATCAGCCCCAGCATTTT. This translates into CASSLGGNSNQPQHF.

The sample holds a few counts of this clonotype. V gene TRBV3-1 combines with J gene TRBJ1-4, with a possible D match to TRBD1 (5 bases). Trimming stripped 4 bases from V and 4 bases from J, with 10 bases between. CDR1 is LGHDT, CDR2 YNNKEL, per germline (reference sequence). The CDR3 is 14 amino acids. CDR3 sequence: CASSLRADNEKLFF. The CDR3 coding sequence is TGTGCCAGCAGCCTCAGGGCCGATAATGAAAAACTGTTTTTT.

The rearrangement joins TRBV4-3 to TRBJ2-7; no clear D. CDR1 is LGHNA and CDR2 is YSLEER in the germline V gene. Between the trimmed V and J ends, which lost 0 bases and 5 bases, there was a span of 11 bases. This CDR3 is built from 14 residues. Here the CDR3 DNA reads TGCGCCAGCAGCCAAGAAGGTCGACCCCACGAGCAGTACTTC. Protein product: CASSQEGRPHEQYF.

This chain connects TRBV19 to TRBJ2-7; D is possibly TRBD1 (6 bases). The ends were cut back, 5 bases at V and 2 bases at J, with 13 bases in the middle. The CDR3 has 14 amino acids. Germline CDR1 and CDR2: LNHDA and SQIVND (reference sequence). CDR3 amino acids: CASSPYRAPYEQYF. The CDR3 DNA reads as TGTGCCAGTAGTCCGTACAGGGCCCCCTACGAGCAGTACTTC.

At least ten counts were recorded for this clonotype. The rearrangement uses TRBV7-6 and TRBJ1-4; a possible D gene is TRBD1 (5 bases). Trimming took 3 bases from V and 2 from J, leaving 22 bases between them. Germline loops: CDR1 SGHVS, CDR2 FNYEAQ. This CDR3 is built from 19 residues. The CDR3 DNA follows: TGTGCCAGCAGCTTCGACGACCGGGACCCCAAGGGCACTAATGAAAAACTGTTTTTT. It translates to CASSFDDRDPKGTNEKLFF.

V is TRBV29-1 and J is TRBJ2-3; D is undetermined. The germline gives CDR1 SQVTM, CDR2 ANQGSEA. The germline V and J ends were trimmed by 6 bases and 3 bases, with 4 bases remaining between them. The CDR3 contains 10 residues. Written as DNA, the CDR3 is TGCAGCGTGCCGACAGATACGCAGTATTTT. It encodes CSVPTDTQYF.

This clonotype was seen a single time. The CDR3 coding sequence is TGCGCCAGCAGCGCCTATGGGGGGACCGGGCCACCACGGGGTGGCTACACCTTC. Translation gives CASSAYGGTGPPRGGYTF. The chain joins TRBV4-1 to TRBJ1-2; maybe TRBD1 (5 bases). CDR3 length equals 18 residues. V gave up 5 bases and J gave up 7 bases, with 29 bases separating them. From germline, CDR1 is MGHRA and CDR2 YSYEKL.

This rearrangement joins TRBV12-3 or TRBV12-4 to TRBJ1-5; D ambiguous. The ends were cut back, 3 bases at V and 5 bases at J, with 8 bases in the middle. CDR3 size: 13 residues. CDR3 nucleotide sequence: TGTGCCAGCAGTTTGGCTGAACATCAGCCCCAGCATTTT. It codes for CASSLAEHQPQHF.

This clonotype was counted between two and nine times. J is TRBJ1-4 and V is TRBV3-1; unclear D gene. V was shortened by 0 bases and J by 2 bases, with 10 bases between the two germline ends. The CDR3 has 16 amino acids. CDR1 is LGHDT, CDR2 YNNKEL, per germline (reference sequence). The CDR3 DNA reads TGTGCCAGCAGCCAAGATTCGGCGGCGACTAATGAAAAACTGTTTTTT. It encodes CASSQDSAATNEKLFF.

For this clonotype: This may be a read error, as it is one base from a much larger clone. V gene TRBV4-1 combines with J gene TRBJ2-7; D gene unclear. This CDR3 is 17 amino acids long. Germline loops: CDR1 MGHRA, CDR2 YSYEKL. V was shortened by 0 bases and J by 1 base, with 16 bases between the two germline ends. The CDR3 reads CASSQDMRHSLSYEQYF. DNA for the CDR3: TGCGCCAGCAGCCAAGATATGAGGCACAGTTTATCCTACGAGCAGTACTTC.

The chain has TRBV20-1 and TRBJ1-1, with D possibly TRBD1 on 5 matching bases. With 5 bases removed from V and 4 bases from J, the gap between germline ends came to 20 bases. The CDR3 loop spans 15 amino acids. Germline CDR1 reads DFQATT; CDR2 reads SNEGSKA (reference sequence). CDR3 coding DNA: TGCAGTGCTCCCCAGGGTCACGGGGGGAGCACTGAAGCTTTCTTT. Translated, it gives CSAPQGHGGSTEAFF.

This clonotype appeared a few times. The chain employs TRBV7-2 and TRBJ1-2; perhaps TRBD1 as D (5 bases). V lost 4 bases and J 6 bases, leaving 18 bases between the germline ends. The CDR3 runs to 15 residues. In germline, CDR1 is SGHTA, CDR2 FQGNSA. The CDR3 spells CASSSRGVILDGYTF. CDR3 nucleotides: TGTGCCAGCAGCTCCCGGGGGGTCATCTTGGATGGCTACACCTTC. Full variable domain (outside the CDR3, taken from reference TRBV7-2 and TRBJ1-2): GAGVSQSPSNKVTEKGKDVELRCDPISGHTALYWYRQSLGQGLEFLIYFQGNSAPDKSGLPSDRFSAERTGGSVSTLTIQRTQQEDSAVYLCASSSRGVILDGYTFGSGTRLTVV.

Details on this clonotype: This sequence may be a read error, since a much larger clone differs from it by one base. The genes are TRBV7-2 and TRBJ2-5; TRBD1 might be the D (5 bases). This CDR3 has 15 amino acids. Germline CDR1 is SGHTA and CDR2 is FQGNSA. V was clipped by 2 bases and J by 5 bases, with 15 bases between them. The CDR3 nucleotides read TGTGCCAGCAGCTTAAACGTCAAGGGGCTGGAGACCCAGTACTTC. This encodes CASSLNVKGLETQYF.

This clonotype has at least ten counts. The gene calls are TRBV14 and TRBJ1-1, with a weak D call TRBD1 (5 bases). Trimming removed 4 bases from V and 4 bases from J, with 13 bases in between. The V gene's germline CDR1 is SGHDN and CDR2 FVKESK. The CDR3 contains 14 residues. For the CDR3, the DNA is TGTGCCAGCAGCCTCTTGGGGGTAGGCACTGAAGCTTTCTTT. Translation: CASSLLGVGTEAFF.

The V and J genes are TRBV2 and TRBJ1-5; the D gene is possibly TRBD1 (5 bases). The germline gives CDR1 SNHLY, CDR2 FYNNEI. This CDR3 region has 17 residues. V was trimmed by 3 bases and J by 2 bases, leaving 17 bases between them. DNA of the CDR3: TGTGCCAGCAGTGAGGGCGAGGGGAGGGGTGGCAATCAGCCCCAGCATTTT. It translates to CASSEGEGRGGNQPQHF.

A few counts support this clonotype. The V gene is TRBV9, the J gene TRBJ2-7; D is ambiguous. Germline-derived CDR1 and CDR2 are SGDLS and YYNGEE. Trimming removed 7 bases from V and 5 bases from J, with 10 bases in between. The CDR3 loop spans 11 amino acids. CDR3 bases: TGTGCCAGCGGGCCCGCGCACGAGCAGTACTTC. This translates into CASGPAHEQYF.

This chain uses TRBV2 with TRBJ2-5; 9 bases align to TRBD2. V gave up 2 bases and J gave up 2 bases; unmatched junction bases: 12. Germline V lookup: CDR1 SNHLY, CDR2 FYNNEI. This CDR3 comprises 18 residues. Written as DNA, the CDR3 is TGTGCCAGCAGTGAATTGCTAGCGGGGTCGCCTTCACAAGAGACCCAGTACTTC. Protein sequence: CASSELLAGSPSQETQYF.